The rows below give T cell receptor beta chains drawn from one sample of a study of blood T cells in healthy people across ages. TCRdb called the 5' RACE reads again in MiXCR, with one record for every CDR3 protein. Of fewer than 900,000 distinct CDR3 sequences in the sample, 40% to 45% were seen once. Source material: blood. Receptors originate from a woman between 55 and 75 years old in good health. CDR3s include the opening cysteine and the closing phenylalanine or tryptophan. Each record gives: V gene, clone size, J gene, CDR3 protein. Not all rows give a size; the values are once, few, many and, for expanded clones, a class.

v_gene: TRBV7-8; abundance: .; j_gene: TRBJ2-4; CDR3aa: CASSLGRSLPDIQYF
v_gene: TRBV20-1; abundance: few; j_gene: TRBJ2-1; CDR3aa: CSARDARSGGYNEQFF
v_gene: TRBV20-1; abundance: .; j_gene: TRBJ1-4; CDR3aa: CSAPYPDSQTSTNEKLFF
v_gene: TRBV29-1; abundance: few; j_gene: TRBJ2-7; CDR3aa: CSVEGRDYEQYF
v_gene: TRBV7-2; abundance: .; j_gene: TRBJ2-3; CDR3aa: CASSYQTTTTDTQYF
v_gene: TRBV7-3; abundance: few; j_gene: TRBJ2-3; CDR3aa: CASSPHRGDPTDTQYF
v_gene: TRBV4-1; abundance: .; j_gene: TRBJ2-4; CDR3aa: CASSQDNGNIQYF
v_gene: TRBV7-2; abundance: .; j_gene: TRBJ1-4; CDR3aa: CASSMGQGPEKLFF
v_gene: TRBV6-5; abundance: .; j_gene: TRBJ2-3; CDR3aa: CASREGGLAGADTQYF
v_gene: TRBV3-1; abundance: .; j_gene: TRBJ1-2; CDR3aa: CASSHRANYGYTF
v_gene: TRBV5-1; abundance: once; j_gene: .; CDR3aa: CASSRRTSGSYNEQYF
v_gene: TRBV6-1; abundance: .; j_gene: TRBJ2-1; CDR3aa: CASNGRGTYNEQFF
v_gene: TRBV20-1; abundance: .; j_gene: TRBJ2-2; CDR3aa: CSAREGLAGGRGTGELFF
v_gene: TRBV3-1; abundance: .; j_gene: TRBJ2-1; CDR3aa: CASSLLSKSGRSDEQFF
v_gene: TRBV21-1; abundance: few; j_gene: .; CDR3aa: CASSPSAAKNIQYF
v_gene: TRBV30; abundance: few; j_gene: TRBJ2-6; CDR3aa: CAWNWATGANVLTF
v_gene: TRBV20-1; abundance: .; j_gene: TRBJ2-7; CDR3aa: CSARDQGAPYEQYF
v_gene: TRBV6-5; abundance: .; j_gene: TRBJ2-1; CDR3aa: CASSYSAGETTYNEQFF
v_gene: TRBV4-3; abundance: .; j_gene: TRBJ2-2; CDR3aa: CASSPTVGTGMAGELFF
v_gene: TRBV29-1; abundance: .; j_gene: TRBJ2-1; CDR3aa: CSVRGLAEYNEQFF
v_gene: TRBV7-3; abundance: .; j_gene: TRBJ1-1; CDR3aa: CASSLREGDTEAFF
v_gene: TRBV6-4; abundance: .; j_gene: TRBJ2-1; CDR3aa: CASSEERGSYNEQFF
v_gene: TRBV7-3; abundance: few; j_gene: TRBJ2-5; CDR3aa: CASSLSAGDETQYF
v_gene: TRBV12-3/TRBV12-4; abundance: .; j_gene: .; CDR3aa: CASSTLSSGRANEQYF
v_gene: TRBV30; abundance: .; j_gene: TRBJ2-6; CDR3aa: CAWAGTGVSGANVLTF
v_gene: TRBV4-2; abundance: .; j_gene: TRBJ2-2; CDR3aa: CASSQPSGNTGELFF
v_gene: TRBV29-1; abundance: many; j_gene: TRBJ2-7; CDR3aa: CSVGPGTAYEQYF
v_gene: TRBV5-1; abundance: few; j_gene: TRBJ2-1; CDR3aa: CASSRLADSYNEQFF
v_gene: TRBV28; abundance: .; j_gene: TRBJ2-2; CDR3aa: CTSSLDTGNTGELFF
v_gene: TRBV6-2/TRBV6-3; abundance: .; j_gene: TRBJ2-3; CDR3aa: CASSYQLYTDTQYF
v_gene: TRBV7-3; abundance: .; j_gene: TRBJ2-3; CDR3aa: CASSQWGLGDTQYF
v_gene: TRBV27; abundance: .; j_gene: TRBJ2-1; CDR3aa: CASSPVQGRQSEQFF
v_gene: TRBV19; abundance: .; j_gene: TRBJ2-1; CDR3aa: CASSIEGRGRSEQFF
v_gene: TRBV20-1; abundance: few; j_gene: TRBJ1-1; CDR3aa: CSASRQGAWNTEAFF
v_gene: TRBV7-3; abundance: few; j_gene: TRBJ2-5; CDR3aa: CASSPRRGQETQYF
v_gene: TRBV5-5; abundance: .; j_gene: TRBJ1-2; CDR3aa: CASSLEDRGYGYTF
v_gene: TRBV5-5; abundance: few; j_gene: TRBJ1-4; CDR3aa: CASSSRGASEKLFF
v_gene: TRBV28; abundance: .; j_gene: TRBJ1-4; CDR3aa: CASSAQGLGEKLFF
v_gene: TRBV11-2; abundance: few; j_gene: TRBJ2-7; CDR3aa: CASSLPLRRVEQYF
v_gene: TRBV28; abundance: .; j_gene: TRBJ2-7; CDR3aa: CASSSDRGGYEQYF
v_gene: TRBV2; abundance: .; j_gene: TRBJ2-3; CDR3aa: CAYDRGRTDTQYF
v_gene: TRBV18; abundance: .; j_gene: TRBJ1-6; CDR3aa: CASSPFDKETNSPLHF
v_gene: TRBV25-1; abundance: .; j_gene: TRBJ2-3; CDR3aa: CASSDVGTDTQYF
v_gene: TRBV9; abundance: .; j_gene: TRBJ2-3; CDR3aa: CASSVNPGLDTDTQYF
v_gene: TRBV29-1; abundance: once; j_gene: TRBJ2-7; CDR3aa: CSVEVDRAYEQYF
v_gene: TRBV6-2/TRBV6-3; abundance: few; j_gene: TRBJ2-2; CDR3aa: CASTTSGGADTGELFF
v_gene: TRBV18; abundance: .; j_gene: TRBJ2-5; CDR3aa: CASSPSGRGPETQYF
v_gene: TRBV7-2; abundance: .; j_gene: TRBJ1-2; CDR3aa: CTSSLDPRNYGYTF
v_gene: TRBV11-2; abundance: .; j_gene: TRBJ2-7; CDR3aa: CASSPGVDYEQYF
v_gene: TRBV20-1; abundance: few; j_gene: TRBJ2-7; CDR3aa: CSASLTLDEQYF
v_gene: TRBV12-3/TRBV12-4; abundance: few; j_gene: TRBJ2-7; CDR3aa: CASSNSGTSDEQYF
v_gene: TRBV5-1; abundance: few; j_gene: TRBJ2-5; CDR3aa: CASSWGQGTQETQYF
v_gene: TRBV3-1; abundance: few; j_gene: TRBJ2-3; CDR3aa: CASSFGPGGTTDTQYF
v_gene: TRBV5-5; abundance: few; j_gene: .; CDR3aa: CASSVGGEMFAGEQYF